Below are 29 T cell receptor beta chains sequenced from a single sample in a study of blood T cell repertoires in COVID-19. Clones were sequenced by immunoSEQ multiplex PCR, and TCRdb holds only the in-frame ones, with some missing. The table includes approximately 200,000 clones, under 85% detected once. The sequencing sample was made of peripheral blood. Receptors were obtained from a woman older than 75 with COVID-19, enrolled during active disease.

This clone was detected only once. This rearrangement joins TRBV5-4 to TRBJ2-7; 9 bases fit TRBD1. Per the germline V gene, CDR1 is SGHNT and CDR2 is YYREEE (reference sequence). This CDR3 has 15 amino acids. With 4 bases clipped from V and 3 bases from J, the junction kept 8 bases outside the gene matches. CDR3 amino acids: CASSAAGTGYYEQYF. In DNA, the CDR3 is TGTGCCAGCAGCGCCGCCGGGACAGGGTACTACGAGCAGTACTTC.

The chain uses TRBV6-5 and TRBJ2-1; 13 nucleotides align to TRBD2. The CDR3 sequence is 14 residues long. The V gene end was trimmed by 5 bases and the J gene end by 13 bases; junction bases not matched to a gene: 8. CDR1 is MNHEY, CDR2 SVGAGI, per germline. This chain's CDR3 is CASSTSGGAFGQFF. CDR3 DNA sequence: TGTGCCAGCAGTACTAGCGGGGGGGCCTTTGGACAGTTCTTC.

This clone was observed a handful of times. The CDR3 loop reads CASSYPRNGYTF. The CDR3 region has the DNA TGTGCCAGTAGTTATCCCAGGAATGGCTACACCTTC. The chain employs TRBV19 and TRBJ1-2; D not resolved. The V end lost 5 bases, the J end lost 6 bases, and 10 bases lay between the germline ends. This CDR3 comprises 12 residues. Germline CDR1 and CDR2: LNHDA and SQIVND (reference sequence). The full variable domain, completed using reference TRBV19 and TRBJ1-2, is DGGITQSPKYLFRKEGQNVTLSCEQNLNHDAMYWYRQDPGQGLRLIYYSQIVNDFQKGDIAEGYSVSREKKESFPLTVTSAQKNPTAFYLCASSYPRNGYTFGSGTRLTVV.

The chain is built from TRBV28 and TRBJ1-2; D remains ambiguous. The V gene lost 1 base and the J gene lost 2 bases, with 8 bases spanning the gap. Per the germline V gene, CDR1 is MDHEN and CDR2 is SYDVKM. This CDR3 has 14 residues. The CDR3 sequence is CASSLFGENYGYTF. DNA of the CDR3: TGTGCCAGCAGTTTATTCGGGGAAAACTATGGCTACACCTTC.

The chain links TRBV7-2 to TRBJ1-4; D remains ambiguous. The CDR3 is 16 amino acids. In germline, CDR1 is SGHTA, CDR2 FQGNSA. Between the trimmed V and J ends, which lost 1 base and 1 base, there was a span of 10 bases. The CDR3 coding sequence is TGTGCCAGCAGCTTAGAGGCGACTCGAACTAATGAAAAACTGTTTTTT. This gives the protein CASSLEATRTNEKLFF. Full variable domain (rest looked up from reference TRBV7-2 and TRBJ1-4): GAGVSQSPSNKVTEKGKDVELRCDPISGHTALYWYRQSLGQGLEFLIYFQGNSAPDKSGLPSDRFSAERTGGSVSTLTIQRTQQEDSAVYLCASSLEATRTNEKLFFGSGTQLSVL.

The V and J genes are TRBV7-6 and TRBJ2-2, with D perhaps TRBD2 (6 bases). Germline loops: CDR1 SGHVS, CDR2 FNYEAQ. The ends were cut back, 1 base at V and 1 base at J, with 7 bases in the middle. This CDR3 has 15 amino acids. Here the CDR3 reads CASSLGTKNTGELFF. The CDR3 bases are TGTGCCAGCAGCTTAGGGACTAAGAACACCGGGGAGCTGTTTTTT.

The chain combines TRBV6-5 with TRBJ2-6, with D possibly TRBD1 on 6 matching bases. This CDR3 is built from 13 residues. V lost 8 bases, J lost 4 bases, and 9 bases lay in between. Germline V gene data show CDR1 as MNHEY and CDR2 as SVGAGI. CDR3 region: CASRQAGANVLTF. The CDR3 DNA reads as TGTGCCAGCCGACAGGCCGGGGCCAACGTCCTGACTTTC.

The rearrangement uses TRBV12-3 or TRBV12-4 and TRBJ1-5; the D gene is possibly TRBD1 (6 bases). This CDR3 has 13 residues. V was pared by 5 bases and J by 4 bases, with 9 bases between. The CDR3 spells CASSPGQNQPQHF. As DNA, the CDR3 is TGTGCCAGCAGTCCCGGACAGAATCAGCCCCAGCATTTT.

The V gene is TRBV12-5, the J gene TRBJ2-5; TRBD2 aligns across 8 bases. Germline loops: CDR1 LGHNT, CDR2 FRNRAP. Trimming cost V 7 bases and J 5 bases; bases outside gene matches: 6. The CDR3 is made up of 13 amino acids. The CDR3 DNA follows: TGTGCTAGTGCTCCGGGGGGGCGGGAGACCCAGTACTTC. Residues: CASAPGGRETQYF.

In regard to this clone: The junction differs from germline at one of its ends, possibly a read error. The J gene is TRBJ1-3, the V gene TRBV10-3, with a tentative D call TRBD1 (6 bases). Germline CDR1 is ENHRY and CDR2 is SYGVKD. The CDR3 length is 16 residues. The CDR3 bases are TGTGCCATCAGGGAGTCAACAGGGAGCTCTGGAAACACCATATATTTT. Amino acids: CAIRESTGSSGNTIYF.

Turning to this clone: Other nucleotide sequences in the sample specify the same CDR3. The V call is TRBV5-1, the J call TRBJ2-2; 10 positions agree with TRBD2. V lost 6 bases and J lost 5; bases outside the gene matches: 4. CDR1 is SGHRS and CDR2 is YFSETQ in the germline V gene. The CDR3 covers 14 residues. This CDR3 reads CASIPSGGTGELFF. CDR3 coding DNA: TGCGCCAGCATCCCTAGCGGGGGAACCGGGGAGCTGTTTTTT.

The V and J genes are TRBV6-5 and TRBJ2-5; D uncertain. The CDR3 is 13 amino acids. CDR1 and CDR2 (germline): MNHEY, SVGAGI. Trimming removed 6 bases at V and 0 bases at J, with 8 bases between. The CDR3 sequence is CASSRSYQETQYF. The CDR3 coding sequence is TGTGCCAGCAGCCGTTCCTACCAAGAGACCCAGTACTTC.

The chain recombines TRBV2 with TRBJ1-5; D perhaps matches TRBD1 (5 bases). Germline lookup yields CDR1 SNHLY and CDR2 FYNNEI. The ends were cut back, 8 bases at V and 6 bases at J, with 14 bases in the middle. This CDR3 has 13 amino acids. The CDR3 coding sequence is TGTGCCAGCGGGCGCGGGGGAGGTCAGCCCCAGCATTTT. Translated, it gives CASGRGGGQPQHF. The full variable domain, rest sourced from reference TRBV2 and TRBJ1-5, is EPEVTQTPSHQVTQMGQEVILRCVPISNHLYFYWYRQILGQKVEFLVSFYNNEISEKSEIFDDQFSVERPDGSNFTLKIRSTKLEDSAMYFCASGRGGGQPQHFGDGTRLSIL.

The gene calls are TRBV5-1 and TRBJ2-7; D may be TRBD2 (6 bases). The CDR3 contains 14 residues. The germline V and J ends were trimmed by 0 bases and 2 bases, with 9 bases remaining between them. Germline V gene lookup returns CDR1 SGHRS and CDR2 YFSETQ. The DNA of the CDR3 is TGCGCCAGCAGCTTGGGCGGGAATGCCTACGAGCAGTACTTC. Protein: CASSLGGNAYEQYF.

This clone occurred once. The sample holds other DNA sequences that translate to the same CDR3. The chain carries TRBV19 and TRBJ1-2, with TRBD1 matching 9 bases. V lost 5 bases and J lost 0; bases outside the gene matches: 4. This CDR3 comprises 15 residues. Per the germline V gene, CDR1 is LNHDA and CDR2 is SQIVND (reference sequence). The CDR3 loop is CASSSRDRANYGYTF. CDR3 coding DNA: TGTGCCAGTAGTTCCCGGGACAGGGCTAACTATGGCTACACCTTC.

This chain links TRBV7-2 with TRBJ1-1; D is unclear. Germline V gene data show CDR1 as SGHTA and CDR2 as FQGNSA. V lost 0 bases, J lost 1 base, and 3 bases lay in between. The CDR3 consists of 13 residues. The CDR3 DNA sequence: TGTGCCAGCAGCTTAGCCTGGAACACTGAAGCTTTCTTT. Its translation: CASSLAWNTEAFF.

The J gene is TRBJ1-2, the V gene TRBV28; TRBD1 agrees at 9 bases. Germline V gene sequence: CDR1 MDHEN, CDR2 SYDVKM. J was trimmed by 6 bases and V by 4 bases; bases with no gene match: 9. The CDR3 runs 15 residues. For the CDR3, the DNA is TGTGCCAGCAGTTGGGGGGGGGACAGGGTAAATGGCTACACCTTC. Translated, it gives CASSWGGDRVNGYTF.

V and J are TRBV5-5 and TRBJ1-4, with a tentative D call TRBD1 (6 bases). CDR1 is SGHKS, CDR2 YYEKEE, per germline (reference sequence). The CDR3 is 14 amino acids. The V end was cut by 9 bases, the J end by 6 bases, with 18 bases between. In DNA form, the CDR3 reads TGTGCCACCAAAACAGGGCCCGGTGATGAAAAACTGTTTTTT. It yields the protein CATKTGPGDEKLFF.

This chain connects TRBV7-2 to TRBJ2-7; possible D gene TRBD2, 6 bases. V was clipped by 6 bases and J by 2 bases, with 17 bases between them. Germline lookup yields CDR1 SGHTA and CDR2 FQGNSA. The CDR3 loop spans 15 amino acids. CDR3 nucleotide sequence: TGTGCCAGCAGGCTAGGTAGCGGAGTCCCCTACGAGCAGTACTTC. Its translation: CASRLGSGVPYEQYF.

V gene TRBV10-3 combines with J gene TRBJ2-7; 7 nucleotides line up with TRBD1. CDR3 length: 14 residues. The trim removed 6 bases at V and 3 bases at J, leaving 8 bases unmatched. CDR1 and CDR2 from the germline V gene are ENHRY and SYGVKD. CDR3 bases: TGTGCCATCAGAAGACAGGGTAGGGGCTACGAGCAGTACTTC. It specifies CAIRRQGRGYEQYF.

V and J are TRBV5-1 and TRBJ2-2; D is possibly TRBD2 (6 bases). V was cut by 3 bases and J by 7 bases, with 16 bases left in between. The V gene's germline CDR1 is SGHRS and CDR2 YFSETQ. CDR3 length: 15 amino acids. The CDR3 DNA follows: TGCGCCAGCAGCTACGGGACTCCCCGCGTCGGGGAGCTGTTTTTT. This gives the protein CASSYGTPRVGELFF.

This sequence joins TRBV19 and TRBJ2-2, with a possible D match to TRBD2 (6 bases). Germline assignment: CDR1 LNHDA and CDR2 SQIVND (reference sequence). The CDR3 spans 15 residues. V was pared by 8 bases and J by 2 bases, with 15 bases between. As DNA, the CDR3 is TGTGCCAGTGCGGTCTCGGGACTTAACACCGGGGAGCTGTTTTTT. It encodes CASAVSGLNTGELFF. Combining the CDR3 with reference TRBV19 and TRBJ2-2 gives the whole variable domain DGGITQSPKYLFRKEGQNVTLSCEQNLNHDAMYWYRQDPGQGLRLIYYSQIVNDFQKGDIAEGYSVSREKKESFPLTVTSAQKNPTAFYLCASAVSGLNTGELFFGEGSRLTVL.

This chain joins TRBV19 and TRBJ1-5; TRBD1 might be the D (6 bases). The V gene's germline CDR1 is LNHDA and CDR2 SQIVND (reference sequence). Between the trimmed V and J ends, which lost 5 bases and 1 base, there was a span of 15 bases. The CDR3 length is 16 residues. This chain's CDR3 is CASSPLRTASNQPQHF. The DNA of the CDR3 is TGTGCCAGTAGTCCGTTAAGGACAGCGAGCAATCAGCCCCAGCATTTT.

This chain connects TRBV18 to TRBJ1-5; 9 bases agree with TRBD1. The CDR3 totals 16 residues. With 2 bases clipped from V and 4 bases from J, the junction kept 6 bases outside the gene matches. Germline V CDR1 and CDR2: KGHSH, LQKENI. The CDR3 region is CASSPNTGQGNQPQHF. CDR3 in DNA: TGTGCCAGCTCACCAAACACCGGACAGGGGAATCAGCCCCAGCATTTT.

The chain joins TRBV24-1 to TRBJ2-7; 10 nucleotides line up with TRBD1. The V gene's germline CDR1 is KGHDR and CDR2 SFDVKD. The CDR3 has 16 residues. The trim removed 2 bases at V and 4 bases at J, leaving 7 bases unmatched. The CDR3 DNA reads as TGTGCCACCAGTGATTCCTCGACAGGGGGCGAATACGAGCAGTACTTC. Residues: CATSDSSTGGEYEQYF.

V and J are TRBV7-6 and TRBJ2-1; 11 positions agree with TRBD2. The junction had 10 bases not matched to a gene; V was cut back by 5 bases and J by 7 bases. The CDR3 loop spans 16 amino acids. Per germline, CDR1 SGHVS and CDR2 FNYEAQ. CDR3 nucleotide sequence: TGTGCCAGCAGCCTGATGACTAGCGGGGCCCAAAATGAGCAGTTCTTC. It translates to CASSLMTSGAQNEQFF.

CDR3: CASSGRGVSEQFF. CDR3 bases: TGTGCCAGCAGTGGACGGGGGGTCAGTGAGCAGTTCTTC. The V and J genes are TRBV25-1 and TRBJ2-1; 7 nucleotides agree with TRBD2. There are 13 residues in the CDR3. Germline lookup yields CDR1 MGHDK and CDR2 SYGVNS. J was trimmed by 9 bases and V by 4 bases; bases with no gene match: 6.

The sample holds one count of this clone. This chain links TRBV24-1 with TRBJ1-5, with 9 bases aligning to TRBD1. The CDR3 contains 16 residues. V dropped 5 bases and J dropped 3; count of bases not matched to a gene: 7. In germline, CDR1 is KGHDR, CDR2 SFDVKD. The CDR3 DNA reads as TGTGCCACCAGTGGGCGGACAGGGGAGGTCAATCAGCCCCAGCATTTT. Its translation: CATSGRTGEVNQPQHF.

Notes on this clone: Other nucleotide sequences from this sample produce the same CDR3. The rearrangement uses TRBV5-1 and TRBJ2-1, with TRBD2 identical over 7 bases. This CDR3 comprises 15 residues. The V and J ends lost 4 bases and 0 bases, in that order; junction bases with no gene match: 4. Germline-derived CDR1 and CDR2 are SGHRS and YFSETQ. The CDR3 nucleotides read TGCGCCAGCAGCGAGTCGGGAGGCTCCTACAATGAGCAGTTCTTC. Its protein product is CASSESGGSYNEQFF.